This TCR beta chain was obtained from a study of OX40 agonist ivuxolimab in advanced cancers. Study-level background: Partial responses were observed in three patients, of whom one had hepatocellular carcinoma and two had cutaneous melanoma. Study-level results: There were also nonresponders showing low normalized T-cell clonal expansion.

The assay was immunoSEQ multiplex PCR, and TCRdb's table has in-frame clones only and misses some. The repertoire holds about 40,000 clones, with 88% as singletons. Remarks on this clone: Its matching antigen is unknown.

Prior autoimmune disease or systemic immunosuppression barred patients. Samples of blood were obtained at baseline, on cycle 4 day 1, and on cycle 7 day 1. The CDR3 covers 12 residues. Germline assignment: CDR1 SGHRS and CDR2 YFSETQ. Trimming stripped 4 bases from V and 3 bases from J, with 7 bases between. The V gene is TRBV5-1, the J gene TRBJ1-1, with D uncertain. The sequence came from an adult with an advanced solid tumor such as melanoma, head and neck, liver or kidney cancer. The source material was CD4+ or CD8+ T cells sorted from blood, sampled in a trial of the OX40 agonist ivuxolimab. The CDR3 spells CASSQLDTEAFF. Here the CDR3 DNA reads TGCGCCAGCAGCCAATTGGACACTGAAGCTTTCTTT.